This TCR beta chain emerged from a study of beta chain features in type 1 diabetes. General study results and limits: Shortening of TCRB CDR3s, moderate but significant, appeared in all four CD4+ subsets of Type 1 diabetes patients.

This clone has a handful of counts. Its antigen is still unknown. The sequenced template was cDNA made from the entire isolated RNA. Only in-frame clones appear in the TCRdb table, and some are missing; sequencing was by immunoSEQ multiplex PCR. Altogether hundreds of thousands of clones are present, over 11% being singletons, with the ten largest covering around 0.035%. V was shortened by 2 bases and J by 3 bases, with 13 bases between the two germline ends. Germline V gene lookup returns CDR1 MGHRA and CDR2 YSYEKL. This CDR3 spans 15 amino acids. The chain carries TRBV4-1 and TRBJ2-5, with D possibly being TRBD2 (6 bases). The receptor comes from a man aged 25 to 40 in good health. Sequenced input: naive CD4+ T cells from blood. The CDR3 DNA is TGCGCCAGCAGCCAAACGGGAGCTCGGGAAGAGACCCAGTACTTC. Translated, it gives CASSQTGAREETQYF.